These T cell receptor beta chains were read from a single sample in a study of shared T cell receptors in the human thymus. Method: immunoSEQ multiplex PCR; TCRdb's copy keeps in-frame clones and lacks some. The sample carries around 340,000 clones, 85% to 95% recorded once. The specimen was thymocytes. The source of these receptors is a human donor. The CDR3 runs from the conserved cysteine through the conserved F or W. Each record gives: D gene, J gene, V gene, clone size, CDR3 DNA, CDR3 protein. The D gene is left open where the match is weak. Size tells how often a clone was seen (once, few, many) or the class of an expanded clone, and some rows leave it out.

D: TRBD2; J: TRBJ2-7; V: TRBV18; size: -; DNA: TGTGCCAGCTCACTTAATAGCGGGAGGGTCTCCTACGAGCAGTACTTC; CDR3: CASSLNSGRVSYEQYF
D: -; J: TRBJ1-5; V: TRBV6-8; size: once; DNA: TGTGCCAGCAATTGCTCAAGTCAGCCCCAGCATTTT; CDR3: CASNCSSQPQHF
D: TRBD2; J: TRBJ2-3; V: TRBV29-1; size: -; DNA: TGCAGCGTTGCGGGAGGGCCCGAGAGGGGCACAGATACGCAGTATTTT; CDR3: CSVAGGPERGTDTQYF
D: TRBD1; J: TRBJ1-2; V: TRBV4-3; size: -; DNA: TGCGCCAGCAGCCAAGATCTGGGGACAGGGTCCGGATATGGCTACACCTTC; CDR3: CASSQDLGTGSGYGYTF
D: -; J: TRBJ1-2; V: TRBV10-1; size: -; DNA: TGCGCCAGCAGTGAGACCCTCAGGGAACCTAACTATGGCTACACCTTC; CDR3: CASSETLREPNYGYTF
D: TRBD1; J: TRBJ2-2; V: TRBV7-6; size: -; DNA: TGTGCCAGCAGCCCCGGACAGGGGTGGACCGGGGAGCTGTTTTTT; CDR3: CASSPGQGWTGELFF
D: TRBD2; J: TRBJ2-4; V: TRBV27; size: -; DNA: TGTGCCAGCAGTTTTACTAGCGGGAGCCGTAGCATTCAGTACTTC; CDR3: CASSFTSGSRSIQYF
D: TRBD2; J: TRBJ2-3; V: TRBV18; size: -; DNA: TGTGCCAGCTCAACTCGACCCAGACTAGCGGGGGGCCGGAGGGCGCAGTATTTT; CDR3: CASSTRPRLAGGRRAQYF
D: TRBD2; J: TRBJ2-2; V: TRBV9; size: -; DNA: TGTGCCAGCAGCCCACTAGCGGGAGCGAACACCGGGGAGCTGTTTTTT; CDR3: CASSPLAGANTGELFF
D: -; J: TRBJ2-7; V: TRBV5-1; size: -; DNA: TGCGCCAGCAGCTTTGACCCACCGGGACTTAGCTCCTACGAGCAGTACTTC; CDR3: CASSFDPPGLSSYEQYF
D: TRBD2; J: TRBJ2-7; V: TRBV11-2; size: -; DNA: TGTGCCAGCAGCTTAAAGGACGCGGGAGGGCCGGGCGAGCAGTACTTC; CDR3: CASSLKDAGGPGEQYF
D: -; J: TRBJ2-1; V: TRBV29-1; size: -; DNA: TGCAGCGTTGATTTTGAGGGGGAGCAGTTCTTC; CDR3: CSVDFEGEQFF
D: -; J: TRBJ2-3; V: TRBV5-1; size: -; DNA: TGCGCCAGCAGCTTGACTCATTTGGACACCACAGATACGCAGTATTTT; CDR3: CASSLTHLDTTDTQYF
D: TRBD2; J: TRBJ2-1; V: TRBV5-1; size: -; DNA: TGCGCCAGCAGCGAGGCAGCGGGGGGCTACAATGAGCAGTTCTTC; CDR3: CASSEAAGGYNEQFF
D: -; J: TRBJ2-7; V: TRBV28; size: once; DNA: TGTGCCAGCAGTTTAGCACTAGCATCTCTAGGCTACGAGCAGTACTTC; CDR3: CASSLALASLGYEQYF
D: TRBD1; J: TRBJ1-5; V: TRBV5-8; size: -; DNA: TGTGCCAGCAGCTCCCACAGGGGGCAGCCCCAGCATTTT; CDR3: CASSSHRGQPQHF
D: -; J: TRBJ2-5; V: TRBV4-1; size: -; DNA: TGCGCCAGCAGCCCAGGACTCGGGCACCAGGAGACCCAGTACTTC; CDR3: CASSPGLGHQETQYF
D: -; J: TRBJ1-4; V: TRBV7-2; size: -; DNA: TGTGCCAGCAGCTTAGTGCGGGACCGACGGGGGGAAAAACTGTTTTTT; CDR3: CASSLVRDRRGEKLFF
D: -; J: TRBJ2-3; V: TRBV2; size: -; DNA: TGTGCCGGCCGGGACCGAACAGATACGCAGTATTTT; CDR3: CAGRDRTDTQYF
D: -; J: TRBJ1-4; V: TRBV5-8; size: -; DNA: TGTGCCAGCAGAGACGCCTTCCCCCGGGACACCCGAGAAAAACTGTTTTTT; CDR3: CASRDAFPRDTREKLFF
D: TRBD1; J: TRBJ1-2; V: TRBV28; size: -; DNA: TGTGCCACCAGGGGGCTGGGTGGCTACACCTTC; CDR3: CATRGLGGYTF
D: -; J: TRBJ2-7; V: TRBV5-6; size: -; DNA: TGTGCCAGCAGCCGCCCCCGGGGGAGCCTTTCCTACGAGCAGTACTTC; CDR3: CASSRPRGSLSYEQYF
D: -; J: TRBJ2-2; V: TRBV30; size: -; DNA: TGTGCCTGGACCTGGGGCTACGCGCTGAACACCGGGGAGCTGTTTTTT; CDR3: CAWTWGYALNTGELFF
D: TRBD1; J: TRBJ2-1; V: TRBV19; size: -; DNA: TGTGCCAGTAGTCCGAATACACCGGGACAGGGCTATGAGCAGTTCTTC; CDR3: CASSPNTPGQGYEQFF
D: -; J: TRBJ1-1; V: TRBV29-1; size: -; DNA: TGCAGCGTTGACCGGGACGGGCAGAACACTGAAGCTTTCTTT; CDR3: CSVDRDGQNTEAFF
D: -; J: TRBJ2-7; V: TRBV19; size: -; DNA: TGTGCCAGTACGGCGGGAAACTACGAGCAGTACTTC; CDR3: CASTAGNYEQYF
D: -; J: TRBJ2-7; V: TRBV28; size: few; DNA: TGTGCCAGCAGTTTAGCGGAGAGCTCCTACGAGCAGTACTTC; CDR3: CASSLAESSYEQYF
D: -; J: TRBJ2-3; V: TRBV28; size: -; DNA: TGTGCCAGCAGCCAAAAAGGGGGTTCTAGCACAGATACGCAGTATTTT; CDR3: CASSQKGGSSTDTQYF
D: TRBD1; J: TRBJ2-7; V: TRBV5-1; size: -; DNA: TGCGCCAGCAGCTTCCGGGACAGGGATCGCGAGCAGTACTTC; CDR3: CASSFRDRDREQYF
D: TRBD2; J: TRBJ2-3; V: TRBV10-2; size: -; DNA: TGCGCCAGCAGTGAGTCAATCTTTACGGGAGGCCCAGATACGCAGTATTTT; CDR3: CASSESIFTGGPDTQYF
D: -; J: TRBJ2-7; V: TRBV7-3; size: -; DNA: TGTGCCAGCAGCTTAGAACCCCAGGGCTACGAGCAGTACTTC; CDR3: CASSLEPQGYEQYF
D: -; J: TRBJ1-4; V: TRBV28; size: -; DNA: TGTGCCAGCAGCCCTTATACAGGCGCCCCCTTGGAAAAACTGTTTTTT; CDR3: CASSPYTGAPLEKLFF
D: TRBD2; J: TRBJ2-3; V: TRBV4-2; size: -; DNA: TGTGCCAGCAGCCAAGAAGCATTGGACGGCGGGAGAACAGATACGCAGTATTTT; CDR3: CASSQEALDGGRTDTQYF
D: TRBD1; J: TRBJ2-7; V: TRBV11-1; size: -; DNA: TGTGCCAGCAGCTTAGACAGGGGGCGGTACGAGCAGTACTTC; CDR3: CASSLDRGRYEQYF
D: TRBD2; J: TRBJ2-3; V: TRBV4-1; size: -; DNA: TGCGCCAGCAGCCAACGGAATCGGCGGGAGCACGGCACAGATACGCAGTATTTT; CDR3: CASSQRNRREHGTDTQYF
D: -; J: TRBJ2-3; V: TRBV28; size: -; DNA: TGTGCCAGCAGCTTGGGATCAGATACGCAGTATTTT; CDR3: CASSLGSDTQYF
D: -; J: TRBJ2-1; V: TRBV28; size: -; DNA: TGTGCCAGCAGGGCCCAGGAGTTTGATGAGCAGTTCTTC; CDR3: CASRAQEFDEQFF
D: -; J: TRBJ2-7; V: TRBV29-1; size: -; DNA: TGCAGCTCGATGACTGGGACCTACGAGCAGTACTTC; CDR3: CSSMTGTYEQYF
D: -; J: TRBJ1-1; V: TRBV29-1; size: few; DNA: TGCAGCGTTGAAGAGAGGGGCACTGAAGCTTTCTTT; CDR3: CSVEERGTEAFF
D: -; J: TRBJ1-1; V: TRBV6-5; size: once; DNA: TGTGCCAGCAGTTCCGACGGCAAGAACACTGAAGCTTTCTTT; CDR3: CASSSDGKNTEAFF
D: TRBD1; J: TRBJ2-3; V: TRBV27; size: -; DNA: TGTGCCAGCAGTTTACAGGGGGCTGACGCGACAGGGCTCATTCCTAGCACAGATACGCAGTATTTT; CDR3: CASSLQGADATGLIPSTDTQYF
D: TRBD2; J: TRBJ2-5; V: TRBV27; size: -; DNA: TGTGCCAGCAGGGGCGGGAGGGCCACGGTACAAGAGACCCAGTACTTC; CDR3: CASRGGRATVQETQYF
D: TRBD1; J: TRBJ2-6; V: TRBV14; size: -; DNA: TGTGCCAGCAGCCAAGATCCCCCCTATGGGACAGCCCTCGAGGCCAACGTCCTGACTTTC; CDR3: CASSQDPPYGTALEANVLTF